These 26 T cell receptor beta chains were all obtained from the same sample, sequenced in a study of blood T cell repertoires in COVID-19. TCRdb's table, derived via immunoSEQ multiplex PCR, lists solely in-frame clones and lacks some. The sample has about 400,000 clones, 89% seen once. Specimen: PBMCs or T cells enriched from blood (not recorded which). The receptors here all came from a woman under 40 who had recovered from COVID-19.

The chain is built from TRBV9 and TRBJ2-3; 9 bases agree with TRBD1. The V segment lost 0 bases and the J segment 2 bases; nucleotides outside the gene matches: 1. This CDR3 comprises 15 residues. The V gene's germline CDR1 is SGDLS and CDR2 YYNGEE. CDR3 in DNA: TGTGCCAGCAGCGTAGGGGACAGGGCCACAGATACGCAGTATTTT. This codes for CASSVGDRATDTQYF.

The chain employs TRBV19 and TRBJ1-1; D possibly corresponds to TRBD1 (6 bases). Germline V CDR1 and CDR2: LNHDA, SQIVND (reference sequence). V was cut by 4 bases and J by 3 bases, with 12 bases left in between. The length of the CDR3 is 14 residues. The CDR3 region is CASSTTGIYTEAFF. Written as DNA, the CDR3 is TGTGCCAGTAGTACGACAGGAATTTACACTGAAGCTTTCTTT.

The chain links TRBV28 to TRBJ2-5; TRBD2 agrees at 7 bases. The germline V gene encodes CDR1 MDHEN and CDR2 SYDVKM. This CDR3 comprises 16 residues. Trimming took 6 bases from V and 3 from J; bases not matched to a gene: 13. CDR3 nucleotide sequence: TGTGCCAGCAGCCCCTTTAGCGGGCCGGGGGAAGAGACCCAGTACTTC. It is translated as CASSPFSGPGEETQYF.

This chain uses TRBV4-2 with TRBJ1-5, with no clear D. This CDR3 is built from 13 residues. The germline V gene encodes CDR1 LGHNA and CDR2 YNFKEQ. Deletions cut 1 base from V and 4 bases from J, with 5 bases between. Written as DNA, the CDR3 is TGTGCCAGCAGCCAAGGTGCGAATCAGCCCCAGCATTTT. Its translation is CASSQGANQPQHF.

The rearrangement joins TRBV11-1 to TRBJ1-4; D gene uncertain. The CDR3 has 13 amino acids. Germline V gene lookup returns CDR1 SGHAT and CDR2 FQDESV (reference sequence). Trimming left V 5 bases short and J 0 bases short, with 4 bases between. The CDR3 loop is CASSPTTNEKLFF. The CDR3, as DNA: TGTGCCAGCAGCCCCACAACTAATGAAAAACTGTTTTTT.

This clone has a handful of counts. The chain uses TRBV14 and TRBJ1-2; D unclear. V was cut by 4 bases and J by 2 bases, with 8 bases left in between. Germline assignment: CDR1 SGHDN and CDR2 FVKESK. CDR3 length equals 13 residues. The CDR3 loop reads CASSPTRNYGYTF. In nucleotides, the CDR3 is TGTGCCAGCAGCCCGACTCGGAACTATGGCTACACCTTC.

This chain connects TRBV7-9 to TRBJ1-1, with D uncertain. Germline values: CDR1 SEHNR, CDR2 FQNEAQ (reference sequence). This CDR3 is 14 amino acids long. V lost 0 bases, J lost 1 base, and 6 bases lay in between. This chain's CDR3 is CASSLAGSNTEAFF. The CDR3 nucleotides read TGTGCCAGCAGCTTAGCCGGGTCGAACACTGAAGCTTTCTTT.

This clone was observed once. The genes are TRBV6-5 and TRBJ2-7; TRBD2 matches at 7 bases. This CDR3 is 14 amino acids long. Germline CDR1 reads MNHEY; CDR2 reads SVGAGI. Losses at the gene ends were 6 bases for V and 0 bases for J; bases not matched to a gene: 5. In nucleotides, the CDR3 is TGTGCCAGCAGACATACTAGCGCCTCCTACGAGCAGTACTTC. It specifies CASRHTSASYEQYF.

This clone occurred once. This chain uses TRBV15 with TRBJ1-5; weak D call: TRBD1 (5 bases). The CDR3 runs to 14 residues. The V gene lost 4 bases and the J gene lost 4 bases, with 11 bases spanning the gap. CDR1 is LNHNV and CDR2 is YYDKDF in the germline V gene (reference sequence). The CDR3 is CATSNRQSNQPQHF. The CDR3 DNA reads as TGTGCCACCAGCAATAGACAGTCTAATCAGCCCCAGCATTTT.

This clone was seen only a few times. The same CDR3 also results from other DNA sequences found in this sample. The rearrangement uses TRBV30 and TRBJ1-2; D may be TRBD1 (5 bases). This CDR3 is built from 13 residues. CDR1 is GTSNPN and CDR2 is SVGIG in the germline V gene (reference sequence). V lost 0 bases to trimming and J lost 4 bases, with 9 bases between them. The CDR3 sequence: CAWSVQGVYGYTF. Here the CDR3 DNA reads TGTGCCTGGAGTGTACAAGGGGTCTATGGCTACACCTTC. The whole variable domain, remainder taken from reference TRBV30 and TRBJ1-2, is SQTIHQWPATLVQPVGSPLSLECTVEGTSNPNLYWYRQAAGRGLQLLFYSVGIGQISSEVPQNLSASRPQDRQFILSSKKLLLSDSGFYLCAWSVQGVYGYTFGSGTRLTVV.

The chain links TRBV5-1 to TRBJ1-2; 8 nucleotides align to TRBD1. The trim removed 4 bases at V and 8 bases at J, leaving 7 bases unmatched. The CDR3 consists of 13 residues. The germline CDR1 and CDR2 sequences are SGHRS and YFSETQ. CDR3 protein: CASSREDREGYTF. The CDR3 DNA reads as TGCGCCAGCAGCCGCGAGGACAGGGAAGGCTACACCTTC.

The CDR3 nucleotides are TGCAGCGTTTACAGGGGGGGGAACACTGAAGCTTTCTTT. It is translated as CSVYRGGNTEAFF. This chain links TRBV29-1 with TRBJ1-1, with 8 bases identical to TRBD1. The CDR3 has 13 amino acids. CDR1 SQVTM and CDR2 ANQGSEA come from the germline V gene. Germline trimming cut 5 bases from V and 1 base from J; bases unmatched to any gene: 3.

The CDR3 loop reads CASSWLAGHEQYF. CDR3 bases: TGTGCCAGCAGTTGGCTAGCGGGCCACGAGCAGTACTTC. V usage is TRBV12-3 or TRBV12-4 and J usage is TRBJ2-7; 8 bases match TRBD2. The trim removed 4 bases at V and 5 bases at J, leaving 4 bases unmatched. The CDR3 sequence is 13 residues long.

The CDR3 region has the DNA TGTGCCAGCAGCCCCCGGGACAGGGCCTACAATGAGCAGTTCTTC. Translating gives CASSPRDRAYNEQFF. The gene calls are TRBV3-1 (or the pseudogene TRBV3-2) and TRBJ2-1; the match to TRBD1 covers 9 bases. CDR1 is LGHDT, CDR2 YNNKEL, per germline (reference sequence). The V segment lost 4 bases and the J segment 2 bases; nucleotides outside the gene matches: 3. This CDR3 has 15 residues.

The J gene is TRBJ2-7, the V gene TRBV29-1; D gene ambiguous. Trimming removed 3 bases from V and 6 bases from J, with 6 bases in between. CDR1 is SQVTM, CDR2 ANQGSEA, per germline. This CDR3 is built from 10 residues. The CDR3 DNA is TGCAGCGTTGAGGTCGGCGAGCAGTACTTC. Translation: CSVEVGEQYF.

The chain couples TRBV28 to TRBJ2-7; 9 bases are a match to TRBD1. The CDR3 has 13 residues. The V and J ends lost 6 bases and 3 bases, in that order; junction bases with no gene match: 3. Germline V CDR1 and CDR2: MDHEN, SYDVKM. Here the CDR3 DNA reads TGTGCCAGCAGCGACAGGGGGGACTACGAGCAGTACTTC. Translated, it gives CASSDRGDYEQYF.

This clone was seen a single time. The chain joins TRBV5-1 to TRBJ2-1; 8 bases are a match to TRBD1. This CDR3 has 15 amino acids. Germline V lookup: CDR1 SGHRS, CDR2 YFSETQ. With 4 bases clipped from V and 3 bases from J, the junction kept 6 bases outside the gene matches. The chain's CDR3 is CASSRDRGDYNEQFF. The DNA for the CDR3 is TGCGCCAGCAGCCGAGACAGGGGAGACTACAATGAGCAGTTCTTC.

This clone was recorded only once. This chain uses TRBV11-1 with TRBJ1-1; D remains unclear. CDR3 length: 16 amino acids. Germline-derived CDR1 and CDR2 are SGHAT and FQDESV (reference sequence). The germline V and J ends were trimmed by 2 bases and 1 base, with 14 bases remaining between them. In DNA, the CDR3 is TGTGCCAGCAGCTTACGGAGGTTTTCCGGGAACACTGAAGCTTTCTTT. This sequence encodes CASSLRRFSGNTEAFF. The complete variable domain, with remaining parts taken from reference TRBV11-1 and TRBJ1-1, reads EAEVAQSPRYKITEKSQAVAFWCDPISGHATLYWYRQILGQGPELLVQFQDESVVDDSQLPKDRFSAERLKGVDSTLKIQPAELGDSAMYLCASSLRRFSGNTEAFFGQGTRLTVV.

V and J are TRBV12-3 or TRBV12-4 and TRBJ1-4; the D is unclear. There are 13 residues in the CDR3. V was pared by 8 bases and J by 7 bases, with 14 bases between. The CDR3 loop reads CASHSGLGEKLFF. DNA of the CDR3: TGTGCCAGCCATTCGGGGTTAGGTGAAAAACTGTTTTTT.

This rearrangement joins TRBV11-2 to TRBJ1-1, with 8 nucleotides matching TRBD1. The CDR3 spans 14 residues. After removal of 4 bases from V and 3 bases from J, the junction contained 4 bases not matched to a gene. Germline V gene sequence: CDR1 SGHAT, CDR2 FQNNGV. The CDR3 coding sequence is TGTGCCAGCAGCTACCTGACAGGGGACACTGAAGCTTTCTTT. Translation: CASSYLTGDTEAFF.

This rearrangement joins TRBV24-1 to TRBJ2-6, with a tentative D call TRBD2 (6 bases). V was clipped by 5 bases and J by 2 bases, with 12 bases between them. Germline CDR1 is KGHDR and CDR2 is SFDVKD. This CDR3 contains 16 residues. The DNA of the CDR3 is TGTGCCACCAGTGCAGGGAGGATGGCTGGGGCCAACGTCCTGACTTTC. Amino acid sequence: CATSAGRMAGANVLTF.

This clone was counted a single time. This chain uses TRBV6-1 with TRBJ1-3; the match to TRBD1 covers 8 bases. From germline, CDR1 is MNHNS and CDR2 SASEGT. With 4 bases clipped from V and 1 base from J, the junction kept 6 bases outside the gene matches. The CDR3 is made up of 16 amino acids. The CDR3 spells CASSGKRTGSGNTIYF. CDR3 nucleotide sequence: TGTGCCAGCAGTGGAAAACGGACAGGGTCTGGAAACACCATATATTTT.

The V call is TRBV18, the J call TRBJ2-7; maybe TRBD1 (5 bases). Germline lookup yields CDR1 KGHSH and CDR2 LQKENI. With 3 bases removed from V and 2 bases from J, the gap between germline ends came to 14 bases. CDR3 length: 15 residues. The CDR3, as DNA: TGTGCCAGCTCACCGCGGCAGGGCTCCACCTACGAGCAGTACTTC. Translated, it gives CASSPRQGSTYEQYF.

The V call is TRBV3-1 (or the pseudogene TRBV3-2), the J call TRBJ2-3; 15 nucleotides line up with TRBD2. V lost 1 base, J lost 8 bases, and 7 bases stayed unmatched. Germline V gene sequence: CDR1 LGHDT, CDR2 YNNKEL (reference sequence). The CDR3 extends over 17 amino acids. The CDR3 DNA sequence: TGTGCCAGCAGCCAAGCCGGACTAGCGGGAGGGTTGGGTACGCAGTATTTT. Its protein product is CASSQAGLAGGLGTQYF.

J is TRBJ2-1 and V is TRBV6-6; D may be TRBD1 (5 bases). V was pared by 1 base and J by 9 bases, with 10 bases between. Germline CDR1 reads MNHNY; CDR2 reads SVGAGI (reference sequence). The CDR3 extends over 13 amino acids. The CDR3 DNA follows: TGTGCCAGCAGTTACTTGGGGCAGTTTGAGCAGTTCTTC. Translated, it gives CASSYLGQFEQFF.

This chain links TRBV27 with TRBJ2-1; a weak D match, TRBD1 (5 bases). With 3 bases removed from V and 0 bases from J, the gap between germline ends came to 9 bases. This CDR3 spans 15 amino acids. Germline CDR1 is MNHEY and CDR2 is SMNVEV (reference sequence). CDR3 DNA: TGTGCCAGCAGTTTTTCCAGGGTCTCCTACAATGAGCAGTTCTTC. Translating it yields CASSFSRVSYNEQFF.